These 10 T cell receptor beta chains were sequenced from one sample in a study of TIL therapy for anti-PD-1-resistant metastatic lung cancer. The libraries were made with immunoSEQ v3. The assay was immunoSEQ multiplex PCR, and TCRdb's table has in-frame clones only and misses some. The table includes 35,000 or so clones, 73% detected once. Time point of the sample: pre-treatment sample, taken before nivolumab and TIL therapy. The starting material was blood, obtained at baseline. The receptors were gathered from a person between 30 and 79 years old with non-small cell lung cancer.

This sequence joins TRBV7-9 and TRBJ2-7, with a tentative D call TRBD1 (5 bases). V was trimmed by 3 bases and J by 5 bases, leaving 11 bases between them. From germline, CDR1 is SEHNR and CDR2 FQNEAQ (reference sequence). The CDR3 is 13 residues long. The CDR3 sequence is CASSFGQGDEQYF. The CDR3 DNA sequence: TGTGCCAGCAGCTTCGGCCAAGGGGACGAGCAGTACTTC. Variable domain in full (rest from reference TRBV7-9 and TRBJ2-7): DTGVSQNPRHKITKRGQNVTFRCDPISEHNRLYWYRQTLGQGPEFLTYFQNEAQLEKSRLLSDRFSAERPKGSFSTLEIQRTEQGDSAMYLCASSFGQGDEQYFGPGTRLTVT.

This chain connects TRBV5-5 to TRBJ2-7; 10 bases are shared with TRBD1. V dropped 4 bases and J dropped 4; count of bases not matched to a gene: 5. Germline V lookup: CDR1 SGHKS, CDR2 YYEKEE (reference sequence). This CDR3 contains 14 residues. The CDR3 loop is CASSVTGGEYEQYF. The DNA of the CDR3 is TGTGCCAGCAGCGTGACAGGGGGCGAGTACGAGCAGTACTTC.

The DNA for the CDR3 is TGTGCCAGCAGCCTACAGGGGGTCGTCTCTGGAAACACCATATATTTT. Translated, it gives CASSLQGVVSGNTIYF. The chain joins TRBV5-8 to TRBJ1-3; TRBD1 aligns across 8 bases. V lost 4 bases, J lost 0 bases, and 6 bases stayed unmatched. Germline V gives CDR1 SGHTS, CDR2 YDEGEE. The CDR3 loop spans 16 amino acids.

The chain employs TRBV5-1 and TRBJ2-1; 12 positions match TRBD2. Germline V gene data show CDR1 as SGHRS and CDR2 as YFSETQ. There are 17 residues in the CDR3. J was trimmed by 5 bases and V by 4 bases; bases with no gene match: 10. DNA for the CDR3: TGCGCCAGCAGCCCAAGACTAGCGGGAGAAGGTCACAATGAGCAGTTCTTC. Protein product: CASSPRLAGEGHNEQFF.

This chain uses TRBV7-2 with TRBJ2-2; tentative D call: TRBD1 (6 bases). Germline V lookup: CDR1 SGHTA, CDR2 FQGNSA. This CDR3 region has 18 residues. V lost 4 bases to trimming and J lost 0 bases, with 18 bases between them. The CDR3 sequence is CASSSGGSLFANTGELFF. DNA of the CDR3: TGTGCCAGCAGCTCTGGGGGCAGCTTATTCGCGAACACCGGGGAGCTGTTTTTT. Full variable domain (missing parts from reference TRBV7-2 and TRBJ2-2): GAGVSQSPSNKVTEKGKDVELRCDPISGHTALYWYRQSLGQGLEFLIYFQGNSAPDKSGLPSDRFSAERTGGSVSTLTIQRTQQEDSAVYLCASSSGGSLFANTGELFFGEGSRLTVL.

This chain joins TRBV2 and TRBJ2-7; D possibly corresponds to TRBD2 (6 bases). The CDR3 is 13 amino acids. The germline V gene encodes CDR1 SNHLY and CDR2 FYNNEI. Trimming removed 8 bases from V and 2 bases from J, with 13 bases in between. CDR3 amino acids: CASGTPVPYEQYF. CDR3 DNA sequence: TGTGCCAGCGGGACTCCCGTACCCTACGAGCAGTACTTC.

This clone was seen only a few times. The V and J genes are TRBV5-1 and TRBJ2-1; 8 nucleotides align to TRBD1. CDR1 is SGHRS and CDR2 is YFSETQ in the germline V gene. The CDR3 has 13 amino acids. The junction had 4 bases not matched to a gene; V was cut back by 3 bases and J by 8 bases. The CDR3 DNA reads as TGCGCCAGCAGCTCCGACAGGGGCGATGAGCAGTTCTTC. Translating gives CASSSDRGDEQFF.

This clone has a handful of counts. The gene calls are TRBV10-3 and TRBJ1-5; D ambiguous. V lost 4 bases and J 5 bases, leaving 9 bases between the germline ends. Germline loops: CDR1 ENHRY, CDR2 SYGVKD. CDR3 length: 13 amino acids. CDR3 region: CAISAPGDQPQHF. CDR3 DNA: TGTGCCATCAGTGCCCCAGGTGATCAGCCCCAGCATTTT.

V usage is TRBV27 and J usage is TRBJ2-1, with 10 nucleotides matching TRBD2. The CDR3 covers 14 residues. The germline gives CDR1 MNHEY, CDR2 SMNVEV (reference sequence). Unmatched junction bases numbered 5, after V lost 6 bases and J lost 6 bases. The CDR3 DNA follows: TGTGCCAGCAGGATAGGGACTAGCGCCAATGAGCAGTTCTTC. The encoded protein is CASRIGTSANEQFF.

The chain joins TRBV18 to TRBJ1-1; D is possibly TRBD1 (5 bases). Trimming took 8 bases from V and 1 from J, leaving 20 bases between them. There are 16 residues in the CDR3. Per germline, CDR1 KGHSH and CDR2 LQKENI. CDR3 protein: CASLTNPQAQNTEAFF. CDR3 sequence (DNA): TGTGCCAGCCTTACAAATCCACAGGCACAGAACACTGAAGCTTTCTTT.